A single sample is the source of the 13 T cell receptor beta chains below, sequenced in a study of neurological immune-mediated disorders. TCRdb re-analysed the 5' RACE reads in MiXCR, keeping a single row per CDR3 protein. The table includes about 58,000 distinct CDR3 sequences, about 3.3% detected once. The sample was PBMCs. These receptors were obtained from a woman in her fifties or sixties with multiple sclerosis.

This clonotype was observed at least ten times. The chain uses TRBV5-1 and TRBJ1-4, with 8 bases matching TRBD1. Trimming cost V 2 bases and J 8 bases; bases outside gene matches: 11. The CDR3 covers 16 residues. Germline V gene sequence: CDR1 SGHRS, CDR2 YFSETQ. The DNA of the CDR3 is TGCGCCAGCAGCTTTTCCGGGACAGGTCTAGGAGAAAAACTGTTTTTT. Translated, it gives CASSFSGTGLGEKLFF. Filled out from reference TRBV5-1 and TRBJ1-4, the complete variable domain reads KAGVTQTPRYLIKTRGQQVTLSCSPISGHRSVSWYQQTPGQGLQFLFEYFSETQRNKGNFPGRFSGRQFSNSRSEMNVSTLELGDSALYLCASSFSGTGLGEKLFFGSGTQLSVL.

This clonotype was recorded at least ten times. J is TRBJ1-1 and V is TRBV5-6; a weak D match, TRBD1 (5 bases). This CDR3 is built from 17 residues. Trimming pared 0 bases from V and 0 bases from J, leaving 15 bases between. In germline, CDR1 is SGHDT, CDR2 YYEEEE. The CDR3 is CASSLVLWGTMNTEAFF. Written as DNA, the CDR3 is TGTGCCAGCAGCTTGGTTTTATGGGGGACGATGAACACTGAAGCTTTCTTT.

Note on this clonotype: At one boundary the junction diverges from the germline segment, which might be a read error. This chain joins TRBV9 and TRBJ1-1, with TRBD1 matching over 7 bases. This CDR3 region has 15 residues. CDR1 SGDLS and CDR2 YYNGEE come from the germline V gene. The CDR3 sequence: CSSSKQGNTNTEAFF. The CDR3 region has the DNA TGTTCCAGCAGCAAACAGGGGAATACGAACACTGAAGCTTTCTTT.

In this sample, this clonotype turned up many times. The V gene is TRBV20-1, the J gene TRBJ1-1; the D gene is possibly TRBD1 (6 bases). The V gene lost 3 bases and the J gene lost 2 bases, with 13 bases spanning the gap. Looked up from germline, CDR1 is DFQATT and CDR2 is SNEGSKA (reference sequence). The CDR3 consists of 14 residues. CDR3 sequence reads: CSASLGRGNTEAFF. The CDR3 DNA follows: TGCAGTGCTAGTTTGGGCAGGGGTAACACTGAAGCTTTCTTT.

This clonotype was seen ten or more times. This chain uses TRBV20-1 with TRBJ2-5; 9 bases are a match to TRBD2. Germline V gene sequence: CDR1 DFQATT, CDR2 SNEGSKA (reference sequence). This CDR3 has 12 residues. With V trimmed by 5 bases and J by 5 bases, 3 bases remained unmatched. The CDR3 DNA follows: TGCAGTGCTGCGGGAGGGCCGGAGACCCAGTACTTC. It is translated as CSAAGGPETQYF.

At least ten counts were recorded for this clonotype. The chain couples TRBV5-1 to TRBJ2-3, with D tentatively TRBD2 (5 bases). The CDR3 extends over 14 amino acids. The ends were cut back, 3 bases at V and 2 bases at J, with 10 bases in the middle. In germline, CDR1 is SGHRS, CDR2 YFSETQ. This CDR3 reads CASSWAGITDTQYF. CDR3 coding DNA: TGCGCCAGCAGCTGGGCGGGCATCACAGATACGCAGTATTTT.

This clonotype was found a few times. The chain employs TRBV2 and TRBJ1-5; no firm D call. V gave up 3 bases and J gave up 2 bases, with 8 bases separating them. The CDR3 contains 14 residues. The germline gives CDR1 SNHLY, CDR2 FYNNEI. The CDR3, as DNA: TGTGCCAGCAGTGATCTGGGAGGCAATCAGCCCCAGCATTTT. It specifies CASSDLGGNQPQHF.

This clonotype was observed many times. The rearrangement joins TRBV28 to TRBJ2-1, with D hard to call. The germline gives CDR1 MDHEN, CDR2 SYDVKM. The CDR3 runs 12 residues. The V end lost 8 bases, the J end lost 7 bases, and 12 bases lay between the germline ends. CDR3 nucleotide sequence: TGTGCCAGCCAGTCGTTCCCAAATGAGCAGTTCTTC. It codes for CASQSFPNEQFF.

This clonotype was counted at least ten times. The V and J genes are TRBV7-2 and TRBJ1-4; D uncertain. This CDR3 comprises 13 residues. CDR1 and CDR2 (germline): SGHTA, FQGNSA. V shed 1 base and J shed 4 bases, with 4 bases lying between them. CDR3 nucleotide sequence: TGTGCCAGCAGCTTAGATATTAATGAAAAACTGTTTTTT. This gives the protein CASSLDINEKLFF.

This clonotype was counted ten times or more. The chain joins TRBV10-3 to TRBJ2-5; D may match TRBD1 or TRBD2 (5 bases each). The germline CDR1 and CDR2 sequences are ENHRY and SYGVKD. V was trimmed by 4 bases and J by 2 bases, leaving 11 bases between them. CDR3 length: 14 amino acids. CDR3 sequence reads: CAISVEGPQETQYF. In DNA, the CDR3 is TGTGCCATCAGTGTTGAGGGACCTCAAGAGACCCAGTACTTC.

This clonotype was counted ten times or more. V usage is TRBV20-1 and J usage is TRBJ2-7; 10 bases line up with TRBD2. Trimming cost V 6 bases and J 6 bases; bases outside gene matches: 8. Germline V gives CDR1 DFQATT, CDR2 SNEGSKA (reference sequence). The length of the CDR3 is 13 residues. The CDR3: CSAGLALSGEQYF. CDR3 in DNA: TGCAGTGCGGGACTAGCGCTCAGCGGCGAGCAGTACTTC.

This clonotype was counted ten times or more. The chain couples TRBV7-9 to TRBJ2-7; D call uncertain. CDR1 and CDR2 (germline): SEHNR, FQNEAQ (reference sequence). CDR3 length equals 12 residues. Trimming cost V 0 bases and J 5 bases, with 5 bases left between them. The CDR3 sequence: CASSLAIDEQYF. CDR3 DNA sequence: TGTGCCAGCAGCTTAGCGATCGACGAGCAGTACTTC.

In this sample, this clonotype turned up many times. This chain uses TRBV20-1 with TRBJ2-5; no clear D. Germline V gene sequence: CDR1 DFQATT, CDR2 SNEGSKA (reference sequence). The V and J ends lost 6 bases and 4 bases respectively, with 24 bases between them. The CDR3 has 16 residues. CDR3 sequence (DNA): TGCAGTGCCCCCCAATACGGTGAGGACGTGGCAGAGACCCAGTACTTC. Its protein product is CSAPQYGEDVAETQYF.